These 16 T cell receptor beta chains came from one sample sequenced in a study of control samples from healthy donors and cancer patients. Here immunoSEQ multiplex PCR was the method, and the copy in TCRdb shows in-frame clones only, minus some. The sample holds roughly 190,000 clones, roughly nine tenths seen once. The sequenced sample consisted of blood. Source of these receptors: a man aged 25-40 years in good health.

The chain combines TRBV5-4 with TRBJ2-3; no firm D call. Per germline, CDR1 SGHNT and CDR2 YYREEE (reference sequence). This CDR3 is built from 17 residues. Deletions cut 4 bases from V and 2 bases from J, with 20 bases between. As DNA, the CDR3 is TGTGCCAGCAGCCCCATTGGCCTAGGAGAGGACACAGATACGCAGTATTTT. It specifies CASSPIGLGEDTDTQYF.

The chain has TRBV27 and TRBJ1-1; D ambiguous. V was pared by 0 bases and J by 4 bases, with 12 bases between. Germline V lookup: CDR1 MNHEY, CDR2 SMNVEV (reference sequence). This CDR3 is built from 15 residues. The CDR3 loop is CASSLSGMVVTEAFF. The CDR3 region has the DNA TGTGCCAGCAGTTTATCAGGAATGGTGGTCACTGAAGCTTTCTTT.

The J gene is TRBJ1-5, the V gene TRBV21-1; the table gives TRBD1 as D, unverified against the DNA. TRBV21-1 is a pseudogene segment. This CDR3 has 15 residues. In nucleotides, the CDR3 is TGTGCCAGCAGGAGAAGACAGATAAGTTATCAGCCCCAGCATTTT. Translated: CASRRRQISYQPQHF.

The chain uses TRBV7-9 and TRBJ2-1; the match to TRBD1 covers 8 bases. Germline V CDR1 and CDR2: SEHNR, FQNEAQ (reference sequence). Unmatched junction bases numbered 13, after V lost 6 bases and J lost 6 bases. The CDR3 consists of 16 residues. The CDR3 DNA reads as TGTGCCAGCAGACTAGGGGGCCAGGGGGCTCGCAATGAGCAGTTCTTC. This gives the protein CASRLGGQGARNEQFF.

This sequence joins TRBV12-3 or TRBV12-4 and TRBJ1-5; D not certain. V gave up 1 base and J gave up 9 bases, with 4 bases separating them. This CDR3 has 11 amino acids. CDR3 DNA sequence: TGTGCCAGCAGTTTAGAGGGGCCCCAGCATTTT. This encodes CASSLEGPQHF.

This CDR3 is CATSERWDSHGYTF. CDR3 DNA: TGTGCCACCAGTGAACGGTGGGACAGCCATGGCTACACCTTC. The chain is built from TRBV24-1 and TRBJ1-2; 7 positions match TRBD1. The CDR3 consists of 14 residues. Germline-derived CDR1 and CDR2 are KGHDR and SFDVKD. The junction had 7 bases not matched to a gene; V was cut back by 4 bases and J by 6 bases.

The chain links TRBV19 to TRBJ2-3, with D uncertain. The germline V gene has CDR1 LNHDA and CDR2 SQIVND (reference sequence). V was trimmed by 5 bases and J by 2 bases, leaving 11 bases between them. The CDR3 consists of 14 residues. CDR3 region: CASSSWGTTDTQYF. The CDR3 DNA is TGTGCCAGTAGTTCTTGGGGAACCACAGATACGCAGTATTTT.

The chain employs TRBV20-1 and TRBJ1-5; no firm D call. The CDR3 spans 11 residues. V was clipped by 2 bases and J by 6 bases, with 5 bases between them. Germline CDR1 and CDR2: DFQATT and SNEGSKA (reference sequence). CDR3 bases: TGCAGTGCTAGAATAAGTCAGCCCCAGCATTTT. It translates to CSARISQPQHF.

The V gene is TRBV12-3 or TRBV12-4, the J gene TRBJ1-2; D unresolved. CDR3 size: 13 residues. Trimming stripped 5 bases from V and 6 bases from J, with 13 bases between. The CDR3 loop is CASSLGRQDGYTF. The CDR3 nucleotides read TGTGCCAGCAGTCTAGGTCGGCAGGATGGCTACACCTTC.

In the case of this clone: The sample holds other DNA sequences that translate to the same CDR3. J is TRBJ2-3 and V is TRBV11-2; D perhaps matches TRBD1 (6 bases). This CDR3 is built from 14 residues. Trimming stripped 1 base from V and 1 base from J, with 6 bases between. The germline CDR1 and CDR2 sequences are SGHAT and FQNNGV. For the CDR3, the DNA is TGTGCCAGCAGCTTAGGACAGGGCACAGATACGCAGTATTTT. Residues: CASSLGQGTDTQYF.

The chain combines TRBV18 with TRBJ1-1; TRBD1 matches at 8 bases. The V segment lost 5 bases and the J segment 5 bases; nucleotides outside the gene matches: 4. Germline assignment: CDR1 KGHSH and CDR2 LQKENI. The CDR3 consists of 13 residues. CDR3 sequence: CASSETGATEAFF. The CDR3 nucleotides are TGTGCCAGCTCAGAGACAGGGGCGACTGAAGCTTTCTTT.

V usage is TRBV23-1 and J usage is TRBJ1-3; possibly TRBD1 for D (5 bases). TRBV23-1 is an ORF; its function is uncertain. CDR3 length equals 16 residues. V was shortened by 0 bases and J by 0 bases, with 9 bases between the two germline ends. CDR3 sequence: CASSQSTQGSGNTIYF. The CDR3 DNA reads TGCGCCAGCAGTCAATCTACCCAGGGCTCTGGAAACACCATATATTTT.

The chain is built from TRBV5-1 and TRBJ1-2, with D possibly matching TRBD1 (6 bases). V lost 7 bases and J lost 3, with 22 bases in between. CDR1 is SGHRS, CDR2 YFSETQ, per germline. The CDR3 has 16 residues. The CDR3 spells CASHAMGRGTDYGYTF. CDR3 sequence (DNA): TGCGCCAGCCATGCAATGGGGAGGGGGACCGACTATGGCTACACCTTC.

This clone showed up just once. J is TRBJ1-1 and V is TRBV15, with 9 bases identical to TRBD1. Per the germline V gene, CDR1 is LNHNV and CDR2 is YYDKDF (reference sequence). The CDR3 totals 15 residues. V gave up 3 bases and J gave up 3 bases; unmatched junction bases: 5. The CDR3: CATSSRDRGYTEAFF. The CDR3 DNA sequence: TGTGCCACCAGCAGCCGTGACAGGGGGTACACTGAAGCTTTCTTT. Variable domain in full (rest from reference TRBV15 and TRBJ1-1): DAMVIQNPRYQVTQFGKPVTLSCSQTLNHNVMYWYQQKSSQAPKLLFHYYDKDFNNEADTPDNFQSRRPNTSFCFLDIRSPGLGDTAMYLCATSSRDRGYTEAFFGQGTRLTVV.

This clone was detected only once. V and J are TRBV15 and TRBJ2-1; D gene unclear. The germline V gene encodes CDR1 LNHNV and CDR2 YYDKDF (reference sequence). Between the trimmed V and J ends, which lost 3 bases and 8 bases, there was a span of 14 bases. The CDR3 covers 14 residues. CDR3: CATSSTSLGDEQFF. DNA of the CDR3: TGTGCCACCAGCAGCACCTCCCTTGGCGATGAGCAGTTCTTC.

The CDR3 loop reads CASSEYRDGYTF. CDR3 DNA: TGTGCCAGCAGTGAATACAGGGATGGCTACACCTTC. This chain connects TRBV6-1 to TRBJ1-2; perhaps TRBD1 as D (6 bases). V was cut by 2 bases and J by 6 bases, with 7 bases left in between. The CDR3 has 12 amino acids. Looked up from germline, CDR1 is MNHNS and CDR2 is SASEGT.